This T cell receptor beta chain was identified during a study of T cell responses to AZD1222 COVID-19 vaccine. Clones were read by immunoSEQ multiplex PCR, and TCRdb kept only the in-frame ones, dropping some. This table has around 150,000 clones, 90% appearing once. The CDR3 is made up of 13 amino acids. Deletions cut 4 bases from V and 1 base from J, with 7 bases between. The germline CDR1 and CDR2 sequences are SGHTA and FQGNSA. This receptor was identified in an adult in good health. The chain carries TRBV7-2 and TRBJ1-1; D uncertain. The specimen was peripheral blood, collected on day 0 of AZD1222 vaccination. CDR3 DNA sequence: TGTGCCAGCAGCTCGTTATGGAACACTGAAGCTTTCTTT. Residues: CASSSLWNTEAFF.